The 11 T cell receptor beta chains presented below share a single source sample, sequenced in a study of cytomegalovirus exposure and HLA in healthy donors. Primers included in the PCR were 60 Vbeta and 13 Jbeta primers. This table comes from immunoSEQ multiplex PCR, and its TCRdb copy is limited to in-frame clones, with some not included. The data contain about 130,000 clones, approximately 80% of them singletons. The sample comprised PBMCs. These TCRs come from a middle-aged woman in good health and CMV-seronegative.

V usage is TRBV5-6 and J usage is TRBJ1-1, with D possibly TRBD1 on 5 matching bases. Trimming took 5 bases from V and 5 from J, leaving 19 bases between them. Per germline, CDR1 SGHDT and CDR2 YYEEEE. This CDR3 spans 15 amino acids. In DNA form, the CDR3 reads TGTGCCAGCAGACCAGGACAAACGGCTAAAACTGAAGCTTTCTTT. Its translation: CASRPGQTAKTEAFF.

This rearrangement joins TRBV15 to TRBJ1-3; TRBD1 agrees at 7 bases. In germline, CDR1 is LNHNV, CDR2 YYDKDF (reference sequence). This CDR3 has 12 residues. The V and J ends lost 6 bases and 10 bases, in that order; junction bases with no gene match: 6. The CDR3 sequence is CATRGQVLTIYF. The DNA of the CDR3 is TGTGCCACCAGAGGACAGGTTTTGACCATATATTTT.

The CDR3 region has the DNA TGTGCCAGCTCACCACCGGGACTAGAAACCGGGGAGCTGTTTTTT. The encoded protein is CASSPPGLETGELFF. This chain links TRBV18 with TRBJ2-2, with TRBD2 identical over 8 bases. The ends lost 0 bases at V and 5 bases at J; junction bases unmatched: 2. Germline-derived CDR1 and CDR2 are KGHSH and LQKENI. CDR3 length: 15 residues.

This sequence joins TRBV6-1 and TRBJ1-5, with 7 bases identical to TRBD1. The germline V gene has CDR1 MNHNS and CDR2 SASEGT. The V gene end was trimmed by 5 bases and the J gene end by 5 bases; junction bases not matched to a gene: 3. The CDR3 loop spans 13 amino acids. The CDR3 sequence is CASSYDRDQPQHF. In nucleotides, the CDR3 is TGTGCCAGCAGTTATGACAGGGATCAGCCCCAGCATTTT.

The J gene is TRBJ1-1, the V gene TRBV4-3; 10 bases line up with TRBD1. The V gene end was trimmed by 1 base and the J gene end by 7 bases; junction bases not matched to a gene: 6. Germline lookup yields CDR1 LGHNA and CDR2 YSLEER. There are 15 residues in the CDR3. CDR3 nucleotide sequence: TGCGCCAGCAGCCAAGCTGGGACAGGGGAGGTTGAAGCTTTCTTT. Translated, it gives CASSQAGTGEVEAFF.

The rearrangement joins TRBV28 to TRBJ1-1, with 11 bases that match TRBD1. Trimming removed 2 bases from V and 2 bases from J; junction bases left unmatched: 7. The CDR3 covers 17 residues. Germline CDR1 MDHEN, CDR2 SYDVKM. The chain's CDR3 is CASSLLGQGAGNTEAFF. The CDR3 nucleotides are TGTGCCAGCAGTTTACTCGGACAGGGGGCCGGAAACACTGAAGCTTTCTTT.

Turning to this clone: At one end the junction does not follow the germline gene, possibly because of a read error. The chain joins TRBV28 to TRBJ2-7, with 9 bases identical to TRBD1. CDR1 MDHEN and CDR2 SYDVKM come from the germline V gene. This CDR3 is built from 12 residues. CDR3 bases: TGTGCCACCTTAACCGGGACAGGGAGAAAGTCCTTC. This sequence encodes CATLTGTGRKSF.

The gene calls are TRBV5-1 and TRBJ2-3; a possible D gene is TRBD2 (6 bases). Germline V lookup: CDR1 SGHRS, CDR2 YFSETQ. Trimming stripped 4 bases from V and 1 base from J, with 16 bases between. The CDR3 extends over 16 amino acids. The CDR3 loop reads CASSPTVPSGTDTQYF. DNA of the CDR3: TGCGCCAGCAGCCCTACGGTGCCTAGCGGCACAGATACGCAGTATTTT.

This clone was seen just once. The rearrangement links TRBV7-7 to TRBJ2-5; TRBD2 might be the D (5 bases). CDR1 is SSHAT, CDR2 FNYEAQ, per germline (reference sequence). The CDR3 spans 13 residues. CDR3 coding DNA: TGTGCTAGCGCCAGAGGCCCCCAAGAGACCCAGTACTTC. This codes for CASARGPQETQYF.

V and J are TRBV2 and TRBJ1-1; D not certain. V was cut by 7 bases and J by 0 bases, with 9 bases left in between. CDR1 is SNHLY and CDR2 is FYNNEI in the germline V gene. The CDR3 covers 13 residues. CDR3 nucleotides: TGTGCCAGCAATGGAGGGATGAACACTGAAGCTTTCTTT. Its translation: CASNGGMNTEAFF.

This sequence joins TRBV13 and TRBJ2-1, with TRBD2 identical over 7 bases. J gave up 0 bases and V 5 bases, and 10 bases lay outside the gene matches. In germline, CDR1 is PRHDT, CDR2 FYEKMQ (reference sequence). There are 17 residues in the CDR3. For the CDR3, the DNA is TGTGCCAGCAGCCCCAAGGCGGGAGTAAGCTCCTACAATGAGCAGTTCTTC. Residues: CASSPKAGVSSYNEQFF.